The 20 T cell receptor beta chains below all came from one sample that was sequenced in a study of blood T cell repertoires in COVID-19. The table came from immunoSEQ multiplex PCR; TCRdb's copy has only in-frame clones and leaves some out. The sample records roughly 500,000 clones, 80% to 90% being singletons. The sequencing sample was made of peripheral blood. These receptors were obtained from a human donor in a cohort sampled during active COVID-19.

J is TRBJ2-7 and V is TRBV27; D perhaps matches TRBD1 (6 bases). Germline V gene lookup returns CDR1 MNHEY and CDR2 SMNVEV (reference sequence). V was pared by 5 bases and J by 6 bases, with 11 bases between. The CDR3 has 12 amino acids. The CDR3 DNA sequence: TGTGCCAGCAGTAGAACAGGGTCCGAGCAGTACTTC. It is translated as CASSRTGSEQYF.

CDR3 amino acids: CASSLVGYGYTF. CDR3 DNA sequence: TGTGCCAGCAGCTTAGTCGGCTATGGCTACACCTTC. The rearrangement joins TRBV7-9 to TRBJ1-2; D gene uncertain. The CDR3 has 12 amino acids. CDR1 is SEHNR, CDR2 FQNEAQ, per germline (reference sequence). Trimming stripped 1 base from V and 4 bases from J, with 4 bases between.

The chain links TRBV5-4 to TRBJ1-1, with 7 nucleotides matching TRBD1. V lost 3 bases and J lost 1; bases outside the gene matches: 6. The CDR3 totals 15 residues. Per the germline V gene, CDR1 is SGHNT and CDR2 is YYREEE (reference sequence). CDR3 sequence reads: CASSSQTGRNTEAFF. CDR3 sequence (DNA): TGTGCCAGCAGCTCTCAGACAGGGAGGAACACTGAAGCTTTCTTT. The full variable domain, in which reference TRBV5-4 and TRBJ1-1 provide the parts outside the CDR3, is ETGVTQSPTHLIKTRGQQVTLRCSSQSGHNTVSWYQQALGQGPQFIFQYYREEENGRGNFPPRFSGLQFPNYSSELNVNALELDDSALYLCASSSQTGRNTEAFFGQGTRLTVV.

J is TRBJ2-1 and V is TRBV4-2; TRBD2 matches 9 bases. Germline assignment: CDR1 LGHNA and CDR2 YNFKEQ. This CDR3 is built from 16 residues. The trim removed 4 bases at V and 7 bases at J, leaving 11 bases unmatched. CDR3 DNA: TGTGCCAGCAGCCTTGAGACTAGCGGCGTCGTTAATGAGCAGTTCTTC. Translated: CASSLETSGVVNEQFF.

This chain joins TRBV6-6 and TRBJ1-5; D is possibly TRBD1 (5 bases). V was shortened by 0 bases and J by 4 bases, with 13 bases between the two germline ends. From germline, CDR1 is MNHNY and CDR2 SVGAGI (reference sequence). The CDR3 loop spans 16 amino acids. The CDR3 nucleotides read TGTGCCAGCAGTTACTCGACGGGGGGAGGTAATCAGCCCCAGCATTTT. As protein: CASSYSTGGGNQPQHF.

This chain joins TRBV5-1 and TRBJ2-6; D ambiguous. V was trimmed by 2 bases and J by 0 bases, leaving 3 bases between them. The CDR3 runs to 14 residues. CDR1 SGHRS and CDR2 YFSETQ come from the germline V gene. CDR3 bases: TGCGCCAGCAGCTTCGGCTCTGGGGCCAACGTCCTGACTTTC. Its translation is CASSFGSGANVLTF.

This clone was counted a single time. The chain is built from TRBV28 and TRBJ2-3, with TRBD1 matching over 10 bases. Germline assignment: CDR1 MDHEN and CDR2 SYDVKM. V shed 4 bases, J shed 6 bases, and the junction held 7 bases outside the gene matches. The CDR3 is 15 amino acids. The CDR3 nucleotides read TGTGCCAGCAGTTCGACAGGGGGCGCGTGGGATACGCAGTATTTT. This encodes CASSSTGGAWDTQYF.

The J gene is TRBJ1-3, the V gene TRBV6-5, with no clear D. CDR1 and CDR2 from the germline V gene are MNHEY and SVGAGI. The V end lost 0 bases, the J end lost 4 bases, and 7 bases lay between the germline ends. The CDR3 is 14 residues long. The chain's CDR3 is CASSYSEEGNTIYF. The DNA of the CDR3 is TGTGCCAGCAGTTACTCCGAGGAAGGAAACACCATATATTTT.

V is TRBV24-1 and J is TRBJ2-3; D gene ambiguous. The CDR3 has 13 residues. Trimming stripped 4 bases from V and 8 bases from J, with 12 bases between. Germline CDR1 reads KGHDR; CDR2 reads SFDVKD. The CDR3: CATSDKPGVTQYF. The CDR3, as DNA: TGTGCCACCAGTGACAAACCAGGTGTTACGCAGTATTTT.

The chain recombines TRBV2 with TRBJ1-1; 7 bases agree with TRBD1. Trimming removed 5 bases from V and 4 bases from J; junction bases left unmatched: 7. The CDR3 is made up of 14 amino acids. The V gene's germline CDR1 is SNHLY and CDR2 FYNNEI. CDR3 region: CASSSYRGSTEAFF. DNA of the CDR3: TGTGCCAGCAGTTCCTACAGGGGAAGCACTGAAGCTTTCTTT.

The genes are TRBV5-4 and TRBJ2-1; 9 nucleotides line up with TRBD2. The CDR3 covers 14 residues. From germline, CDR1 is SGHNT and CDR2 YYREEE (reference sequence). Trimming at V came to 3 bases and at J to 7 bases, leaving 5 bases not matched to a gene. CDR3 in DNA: TGTGCCAGCAGCTCACTTAGCGGGGGAAATGAGCAGTTCTTC. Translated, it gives CASSSLSGGNEQFF.

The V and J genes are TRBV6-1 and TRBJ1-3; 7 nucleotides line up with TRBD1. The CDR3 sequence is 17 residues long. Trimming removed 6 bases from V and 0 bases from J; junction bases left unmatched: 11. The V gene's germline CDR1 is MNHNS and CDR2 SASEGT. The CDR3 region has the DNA TGTGCCAGCAGGGAACCGGGACAGTTGTTCTCTGGAAACACCATATATTTT. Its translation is CASREPGQLFSGNTIYF.

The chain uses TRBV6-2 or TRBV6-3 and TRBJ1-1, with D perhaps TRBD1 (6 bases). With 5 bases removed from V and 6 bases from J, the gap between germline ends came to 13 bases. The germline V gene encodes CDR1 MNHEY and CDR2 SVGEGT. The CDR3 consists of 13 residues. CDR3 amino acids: CASSKQTGAEAFF. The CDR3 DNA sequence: TGTGCCAGCAGTAAGCAGACAGGCGCTGAAGCTTTCTTT.

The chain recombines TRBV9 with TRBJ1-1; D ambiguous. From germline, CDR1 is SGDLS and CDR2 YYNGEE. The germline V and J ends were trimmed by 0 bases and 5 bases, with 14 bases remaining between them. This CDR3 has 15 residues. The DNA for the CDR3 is TGTGCCAGCAGCGTAGGAGGAGGGTCCGGGACTGAAGCTTTCTTT. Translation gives CASSVGGGSGTEAFF.

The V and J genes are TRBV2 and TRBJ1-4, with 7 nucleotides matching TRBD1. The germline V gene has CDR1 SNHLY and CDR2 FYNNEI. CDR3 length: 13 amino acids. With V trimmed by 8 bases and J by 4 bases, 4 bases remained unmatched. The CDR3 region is CASGQVLNEKLFF. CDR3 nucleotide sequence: TGTGCCAGCGGACAGGTCCTTAATGAAAAACTGTTTTTT. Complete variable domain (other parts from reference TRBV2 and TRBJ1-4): EPEVTQTPSHQVTQMGQEVILRCVPISNHLYFYWYRQILGQKVEFLVSFYNNEISEKSEIFDDQFSVERPDGSNFTLKIRSTKLEDSAMYFCASGQVLNEKLFFGSGTQLSVL.

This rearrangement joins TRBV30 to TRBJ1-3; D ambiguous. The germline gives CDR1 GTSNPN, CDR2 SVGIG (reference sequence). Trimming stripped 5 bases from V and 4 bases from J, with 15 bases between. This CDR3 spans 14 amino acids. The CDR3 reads CAWGRDSAGNTIYF. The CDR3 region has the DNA TGTGCCTGGGGCCGCGACTCTGCCGGAAACACCATATATTTT.

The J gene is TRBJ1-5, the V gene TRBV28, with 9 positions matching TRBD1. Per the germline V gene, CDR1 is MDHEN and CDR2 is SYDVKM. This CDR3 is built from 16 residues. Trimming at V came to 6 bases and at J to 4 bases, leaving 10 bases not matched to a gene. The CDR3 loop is CASSLPGQGRNQPQHF. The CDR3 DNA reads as TGTGCCAGCAGCCTTCCGGGACAGGGAAGAAATCAGCCCCAGCATTTT.

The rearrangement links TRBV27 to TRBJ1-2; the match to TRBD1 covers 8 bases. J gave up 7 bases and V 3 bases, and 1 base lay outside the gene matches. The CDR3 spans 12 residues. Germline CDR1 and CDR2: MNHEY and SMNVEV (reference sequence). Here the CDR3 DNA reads TGTGCCAGCAGTTTTACAGGGGGTGGCTACACCTTC. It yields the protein CASSFTGGGYTF.

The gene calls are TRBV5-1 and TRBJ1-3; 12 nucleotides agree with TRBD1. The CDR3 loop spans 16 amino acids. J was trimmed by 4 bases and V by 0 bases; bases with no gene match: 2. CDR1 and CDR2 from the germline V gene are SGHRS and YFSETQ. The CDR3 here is CASSLEGTGGGNTIYF. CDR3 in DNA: TGCGCCAGCAGCTTGGAAGGGACAGGGGGCGGAAACACCATATATTTT.

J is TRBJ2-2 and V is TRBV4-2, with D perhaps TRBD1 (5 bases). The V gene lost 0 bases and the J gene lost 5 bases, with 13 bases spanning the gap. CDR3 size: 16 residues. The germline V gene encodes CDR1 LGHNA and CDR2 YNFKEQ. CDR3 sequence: CASSQDLGRETGELFF. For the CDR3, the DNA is TGTGCCAGCAGCCAAGATCTCGGCAGGGAAACCGGGGAGCTGTTTTTT.